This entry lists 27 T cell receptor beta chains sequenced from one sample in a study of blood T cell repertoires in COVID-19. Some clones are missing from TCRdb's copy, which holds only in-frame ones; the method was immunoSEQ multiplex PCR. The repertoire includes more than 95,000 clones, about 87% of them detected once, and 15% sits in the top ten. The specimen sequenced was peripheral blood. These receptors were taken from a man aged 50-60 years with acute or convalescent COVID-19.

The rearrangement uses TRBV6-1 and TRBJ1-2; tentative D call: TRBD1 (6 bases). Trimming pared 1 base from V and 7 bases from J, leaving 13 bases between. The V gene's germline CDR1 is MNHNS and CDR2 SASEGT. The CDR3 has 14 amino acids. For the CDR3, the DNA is TGTGCCAGCAGTGAAGGGCAGGGGCTTCTTGGCTACACCTTC. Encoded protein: CASSEGQGLLGYTF.

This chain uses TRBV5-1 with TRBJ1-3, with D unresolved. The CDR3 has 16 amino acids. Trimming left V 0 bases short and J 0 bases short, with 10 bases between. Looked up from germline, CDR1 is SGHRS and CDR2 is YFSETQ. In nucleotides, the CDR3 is TGCGCCAGCAGCTTGGCCGGAGAGCCCTCTGGAAACACCATATATTTT. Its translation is CASSLAGEPSGNTIYF.

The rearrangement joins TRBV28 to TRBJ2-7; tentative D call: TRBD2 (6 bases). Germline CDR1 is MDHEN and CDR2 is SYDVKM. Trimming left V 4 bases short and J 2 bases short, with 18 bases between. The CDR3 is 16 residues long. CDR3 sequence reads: CASSSLWSGRTYEQYF. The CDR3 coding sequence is TGTGCCAGCAGTTCCCTATGGAGCGGGCGCACCTACGAGCAGTACTTC.

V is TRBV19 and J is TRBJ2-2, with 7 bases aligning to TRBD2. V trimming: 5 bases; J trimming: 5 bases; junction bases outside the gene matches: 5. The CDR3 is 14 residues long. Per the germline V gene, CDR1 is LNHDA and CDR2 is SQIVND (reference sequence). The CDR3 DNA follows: TGTGCCAGTAGTTTTCTTAGCGGGACCGGGGAGCTGTTTTTT. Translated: CASSFLSGTGELFF.

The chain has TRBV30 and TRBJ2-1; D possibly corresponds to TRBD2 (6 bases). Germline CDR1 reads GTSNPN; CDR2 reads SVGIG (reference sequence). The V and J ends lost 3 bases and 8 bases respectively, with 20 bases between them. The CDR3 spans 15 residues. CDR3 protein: CAWSGGPGPLDEQFF. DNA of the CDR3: TGTGCCTGGAGCGGAGGGCCCGGTCCGCTCGATGAGCAGTTCTTC. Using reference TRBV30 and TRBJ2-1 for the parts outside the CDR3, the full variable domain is SQTIHQWPATLVQPVGSPLSLECTVEGTSNPNLYWYRQAAGRGLQLLFYSVGIGQISSEVPQNLSASRPQDRQFILSSKKLLLSDSGFYLCAWSGGPGPLDEQFFGPGTRLTVL.

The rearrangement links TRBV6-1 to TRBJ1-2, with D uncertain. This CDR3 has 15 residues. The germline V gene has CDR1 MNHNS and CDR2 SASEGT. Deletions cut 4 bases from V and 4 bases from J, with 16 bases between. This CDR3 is CASSGTFLATYGYTF. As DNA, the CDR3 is TGTGCCAGCAGTGGAACCTTTTTAGCTACCTATGGCTACACCTTC.

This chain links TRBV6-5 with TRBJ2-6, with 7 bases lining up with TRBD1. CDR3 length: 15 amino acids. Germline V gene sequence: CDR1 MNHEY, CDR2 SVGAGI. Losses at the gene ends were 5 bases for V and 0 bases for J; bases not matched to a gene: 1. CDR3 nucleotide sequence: TGTGCCAGCAGTACAGGGGTCTCTGGGGCCAACGTCCTGACTTTC. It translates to CASSTGVSGANVLTF.

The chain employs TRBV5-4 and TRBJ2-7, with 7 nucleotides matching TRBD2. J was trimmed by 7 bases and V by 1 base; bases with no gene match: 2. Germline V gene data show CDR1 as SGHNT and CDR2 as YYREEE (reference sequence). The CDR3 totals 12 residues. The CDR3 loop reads CASSLTGGEQYF. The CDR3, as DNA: TGTGCCAGCAGCTTGACGGGGGGAGAGCAGTACTTC.

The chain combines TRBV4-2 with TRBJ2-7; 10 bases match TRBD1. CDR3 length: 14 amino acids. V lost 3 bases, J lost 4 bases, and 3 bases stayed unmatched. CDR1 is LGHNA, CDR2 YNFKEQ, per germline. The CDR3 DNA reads TGTGCCAGCAGCCATCCGGGACAGGGGTACGAGCAGTACTTC. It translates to CASSHPGQGYEQYF.

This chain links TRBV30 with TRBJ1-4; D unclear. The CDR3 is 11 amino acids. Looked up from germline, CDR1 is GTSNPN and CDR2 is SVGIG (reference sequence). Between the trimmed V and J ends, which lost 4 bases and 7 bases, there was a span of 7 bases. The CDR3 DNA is TGTGCCTGGATGCGGCGTGAAAAACTGTTTTTT. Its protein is CAWMRREKLFF.

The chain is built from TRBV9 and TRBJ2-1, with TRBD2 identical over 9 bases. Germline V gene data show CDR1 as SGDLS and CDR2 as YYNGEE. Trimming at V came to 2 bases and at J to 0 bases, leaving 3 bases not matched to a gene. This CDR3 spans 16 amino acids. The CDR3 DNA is TGTGCCAGCAGCGTCTTTAGCGGGAGCTCCTACAATGAGCAGTTCTTC. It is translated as CASSVFSGSSYNEQFF.

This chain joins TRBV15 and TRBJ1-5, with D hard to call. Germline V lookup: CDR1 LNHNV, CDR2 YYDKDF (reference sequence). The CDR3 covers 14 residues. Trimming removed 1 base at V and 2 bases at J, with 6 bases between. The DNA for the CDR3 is TGTGCCACCAGCAGAGGGGAGGGCAATCAGCCCCAGCATTTT. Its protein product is CATSRGEGNQPQHF.

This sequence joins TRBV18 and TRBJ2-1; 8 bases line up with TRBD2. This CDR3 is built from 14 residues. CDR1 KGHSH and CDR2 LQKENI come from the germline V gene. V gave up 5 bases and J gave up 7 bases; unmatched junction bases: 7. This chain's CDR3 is CASSTTSGHNEQFF. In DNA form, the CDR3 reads TGTGCCAGCTCAACTACTAGCGGCCATAATGAGCAGTTCTTC.

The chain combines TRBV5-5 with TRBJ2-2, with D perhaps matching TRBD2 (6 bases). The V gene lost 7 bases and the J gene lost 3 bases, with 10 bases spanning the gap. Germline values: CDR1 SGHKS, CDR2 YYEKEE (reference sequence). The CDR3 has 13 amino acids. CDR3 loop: CASPSGDTGELFF. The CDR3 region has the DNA TGTGCCAGCCCCTCGGGGGACACCGGGGAGCTGTTTTTT. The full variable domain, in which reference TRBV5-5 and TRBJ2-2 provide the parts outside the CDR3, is DAGVTQSPTHLIKTRGQQVTLRCSPISGHKSVSWYQQVLGQGPQFIFQYYEKEERGRGNFPDRFSARQFPNYSSELNVNALLLGDSALYLCASPSGDTGELFFGEGSRLTVL.

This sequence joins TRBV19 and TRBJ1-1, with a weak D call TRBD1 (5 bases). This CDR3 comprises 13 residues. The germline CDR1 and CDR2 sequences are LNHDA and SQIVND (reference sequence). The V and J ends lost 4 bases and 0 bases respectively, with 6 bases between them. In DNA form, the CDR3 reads TGTGCCAGTAGTACACAGGTGAACACTGAAGCTTTCTTT. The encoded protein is CASSTQVNTEAFF.

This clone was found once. CDR3 amino acids: CAWSREVGTDTQYF. The CDR3 DNA reads TGTGCCTGGAGTAGAGAGGTAGGCACAGATACGCAGTATTTT. The chain is built from TRBV30 and TRBJ2-3; D not certain. The V gene's germline CDR1 is GTSNPN and CDR2 SVGIG (reference sequence). V shed 2 bases and J shed 1 base, with 10 bases lying between them. The CDR3 spans 14 residues. The complete variable domain, with remaining parts taken from reference TRBV30 and TRBJ2-3, reads SQTIHQWPATLVQPVGSPLSLECTVEGTSNPNLYWYRQAAGRGLQLLFYSVGIGQISSEVPQNLSASRPQDRQFILSSKKLLLSDSGFYLCAWSREVGTDTQYFGPGTRLTVL.

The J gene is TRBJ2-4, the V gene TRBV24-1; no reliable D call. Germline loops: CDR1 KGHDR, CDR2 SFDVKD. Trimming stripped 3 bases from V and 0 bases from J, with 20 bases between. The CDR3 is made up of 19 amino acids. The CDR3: CATSDAVPKERLAKNIQYF. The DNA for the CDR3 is TGTGCCACCAGTGATGCGGTCCCCAAGGAAAGACTAGCCAAAAACATTCAGTACTTC.

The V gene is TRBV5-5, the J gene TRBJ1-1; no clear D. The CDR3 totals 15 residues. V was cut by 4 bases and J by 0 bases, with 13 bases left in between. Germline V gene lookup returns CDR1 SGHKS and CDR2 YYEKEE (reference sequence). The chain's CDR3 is CASSHFGLMNTEAFF. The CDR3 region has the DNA TGTGCCAGCAGCCATTTTGGGCTCATGAACACTGAAGCTTTCTTT.

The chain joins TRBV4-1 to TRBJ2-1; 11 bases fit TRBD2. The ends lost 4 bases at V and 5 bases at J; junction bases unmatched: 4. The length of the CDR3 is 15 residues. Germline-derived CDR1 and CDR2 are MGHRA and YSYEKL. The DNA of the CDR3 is TGCGCCAGCAGCCGGGATAGCGGGAGGGACAATGAGCAGTTCTTC. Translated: CASSRDSGRDNEQFF.

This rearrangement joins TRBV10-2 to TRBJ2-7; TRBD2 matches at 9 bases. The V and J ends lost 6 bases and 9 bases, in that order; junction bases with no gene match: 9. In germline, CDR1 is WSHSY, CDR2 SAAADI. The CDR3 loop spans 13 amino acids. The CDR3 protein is CASSQAGGRAQYF. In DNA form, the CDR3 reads TGCGCCAGCAGCCAAGCGGGAGGTAGGGCGCAGTACTTC.

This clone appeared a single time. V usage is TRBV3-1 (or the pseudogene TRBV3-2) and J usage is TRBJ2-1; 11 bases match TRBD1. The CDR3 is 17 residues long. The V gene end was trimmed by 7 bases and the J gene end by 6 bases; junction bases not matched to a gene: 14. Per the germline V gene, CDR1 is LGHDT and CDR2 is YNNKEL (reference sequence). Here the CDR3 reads CASTTNGGQGVSNEQFF. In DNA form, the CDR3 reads TGTGCCAGCACCACGAACGGGGGACAGGGGGTCTCCAATGAGCAGTTCTTC.

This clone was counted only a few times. The CDR3 region is CASSQEVAGGNTYEQYF. CDR3 DNA sequence: TGTGCCAGCAGCCAAGAAGTGGCGGGAGGCAACACCTACGAGCAGTACTTC. V is TRBV3-1 (or the pseudogene TRBV3-2) and J is TRBJ2-7; 8 bases align to TRBD2. Germline-derived CDR1 and CDR2 are LGHDT and YNNKEL (reference sequence). Trimming removed 0 bases from V and 2 bases from J; junction bases left unmatched: 9. This CDR3 has 17 residues.

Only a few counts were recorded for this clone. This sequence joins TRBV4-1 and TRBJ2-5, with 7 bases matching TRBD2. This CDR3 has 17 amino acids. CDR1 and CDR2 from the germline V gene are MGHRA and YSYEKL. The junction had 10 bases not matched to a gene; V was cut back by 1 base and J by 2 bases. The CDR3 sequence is CASSQVGGGREQETQYF. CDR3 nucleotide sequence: TGCGCCAGCAGCCAAGTGGGGGGGGGAAGAGAACAAGAGACCCAGTACTTC.

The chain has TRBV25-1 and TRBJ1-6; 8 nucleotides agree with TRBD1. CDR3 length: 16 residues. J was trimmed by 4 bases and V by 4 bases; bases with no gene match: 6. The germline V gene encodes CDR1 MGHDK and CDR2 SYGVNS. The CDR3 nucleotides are TGTGCCAGCAGTGGGGCAGGGGGCTTGTATAATTCACCCCTCCACTTT. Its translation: CASSGAGGLYNSPLHF.

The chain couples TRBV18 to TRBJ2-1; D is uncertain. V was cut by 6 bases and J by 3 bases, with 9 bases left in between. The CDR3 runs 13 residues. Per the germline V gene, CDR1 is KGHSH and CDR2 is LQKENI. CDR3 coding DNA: TGTGCCAGCTCCCGCAGTGGCTACAATGAGCAGTTCTTC. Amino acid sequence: CASSRSGYNEQFF.

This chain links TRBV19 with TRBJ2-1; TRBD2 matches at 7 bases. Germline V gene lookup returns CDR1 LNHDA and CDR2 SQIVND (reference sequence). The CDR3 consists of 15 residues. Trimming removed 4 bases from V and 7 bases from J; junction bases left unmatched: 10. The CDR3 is CASSTSSGWGNEQFF. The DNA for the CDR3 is TGTGCCAGTAGTACCTCTAGCGGCTGGGGTAATGAGCAGTTCTTC.

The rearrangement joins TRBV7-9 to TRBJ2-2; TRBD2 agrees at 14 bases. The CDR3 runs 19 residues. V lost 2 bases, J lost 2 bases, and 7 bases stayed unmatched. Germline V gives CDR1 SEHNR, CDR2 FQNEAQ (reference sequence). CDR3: CASSLPGLAGGPNTGELFF. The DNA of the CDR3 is TGTGCCAGCAGCTTACCCGGACTAGCGGGAGGACCTAACACCGGGGAGCTGTTTTTT.